The present T cell receptor (beta chain) was sequenced within a study of blood T cell repertoires in COVID-19. On the study more broadly: Spain, Italy and the United States supplied samples that represented acute and convalescent COVID-19. PBMCs, B-cell-depleted T cells, or T cells were the source of the cDNA or gDNA that made up the material.

This table comes from immunoSEQ multiplex PCR, and its TCRdb copy is limited to in-frame clones, with some not included. This table holds 140,000 to 150,000 clones, over 75% found once. With 3 bases clipped from V and 7 bases from J, the junction kept 15 bases outside the gene matches. Germline loops: CDR1 GTSNPN, CDR2 SVGIG (reference sequence). This CDR3 region has 16 residues. The source is a man aged 60-69 years with active or convalescent COVID-19. The chain links TRBV30 to TRBJ1-2; 9 bases fit TRBD1. The sequencing input was peripheral blood. CDR3 amino acids: CAWRTTGQGIPGGYTF. CDR3 nucleotides: TGTGCCTGGAGAACCACGGGACAGGGAATTCCGGGTGGCTACACCTTC.